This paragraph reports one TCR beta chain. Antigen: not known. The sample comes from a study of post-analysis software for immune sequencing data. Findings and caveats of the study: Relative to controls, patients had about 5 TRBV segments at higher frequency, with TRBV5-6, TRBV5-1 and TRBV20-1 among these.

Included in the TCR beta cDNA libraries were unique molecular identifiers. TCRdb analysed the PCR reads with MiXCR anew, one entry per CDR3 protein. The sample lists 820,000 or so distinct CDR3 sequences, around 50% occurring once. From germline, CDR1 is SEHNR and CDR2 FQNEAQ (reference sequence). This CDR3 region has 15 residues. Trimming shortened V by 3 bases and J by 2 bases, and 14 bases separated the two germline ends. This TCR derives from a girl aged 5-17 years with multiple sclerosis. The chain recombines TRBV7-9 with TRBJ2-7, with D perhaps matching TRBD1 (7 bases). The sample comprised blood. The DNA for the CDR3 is TGTGCCAGCAGCTTGGTACAGGGGAGGACCTACGAGCAGTACTTC. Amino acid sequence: CASSLVQGRTYEQYF.